This T cell receptor beta chain was recorded in a study of cytomegalovirus exposure and HLA in healthy donors. With V trimmed by 9 bases and J by 3 bases, 11 bases remained unmatched. Germline assignment: CDR1 LNHDA and CDR2 SQIVND (reference sequence). The CDR3 runs 14 residues. With 60 Vbeta and 13 Jbeta primers, the PCR was carried out. Clones were read by immunoSEQ multiplex PCR, and TCRdb kept only the in-frame ones, dropping some. The repertoire holds over 150,000 clones, around 80% seen once, with about 2.2% in the top ten. Overall study findings and caveats: When analyzed later, a missense DCLRE1C variant was found to be linked to TCR beta V- and J-gene trimming. Being indistinguishable, some V segments were excluded, TRBV6-2 and TRBV6-3 among them.

Everyone who donated was a healthy bone marrow donor. This clone appeared a single time. Antigen unknown. The clonotype comes from a man aged 35-49 years in good health and CMV-seronegative. The sequenced sample consisted of PBMCs. This chain links TRBV19 with TRBJ2-7, with 7 bases that match TRBD2. The CDR3 DNA follows: TGTGCCAGCCCTAAGCGGGGAGTGAGCTACGAGCAGTACTTC. Translating it yields CASPKRGVSYEQYF. Full variable domain (rest looked up from reference TRBV19 and TRBJ2-7): DGGITQSPKYLFRKEGQNVTLSCEQNLNHDAMYWYRQDPGQGLRLIYYSQIVNDFQKGDIAEGYSVSREKKESFPLTVTSAQKNPTAFYLCASPKRGVSYEQYFGPGTRLTVT.